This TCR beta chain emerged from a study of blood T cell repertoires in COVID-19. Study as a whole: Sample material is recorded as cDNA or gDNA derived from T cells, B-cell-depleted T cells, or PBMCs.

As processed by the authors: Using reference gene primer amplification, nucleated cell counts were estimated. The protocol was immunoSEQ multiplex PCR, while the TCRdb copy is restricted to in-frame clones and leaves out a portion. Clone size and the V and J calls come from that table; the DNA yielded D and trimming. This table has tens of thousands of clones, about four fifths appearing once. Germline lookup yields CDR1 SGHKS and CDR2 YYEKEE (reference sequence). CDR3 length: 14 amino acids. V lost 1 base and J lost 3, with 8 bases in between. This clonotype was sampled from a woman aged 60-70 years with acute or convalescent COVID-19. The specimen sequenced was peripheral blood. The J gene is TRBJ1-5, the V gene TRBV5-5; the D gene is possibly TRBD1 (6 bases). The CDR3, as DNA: TGTGCCAGCAGCTTGACAGGGAACAATCAGCCCCAGCATTTT. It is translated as CASSLTGNNQPQHF.